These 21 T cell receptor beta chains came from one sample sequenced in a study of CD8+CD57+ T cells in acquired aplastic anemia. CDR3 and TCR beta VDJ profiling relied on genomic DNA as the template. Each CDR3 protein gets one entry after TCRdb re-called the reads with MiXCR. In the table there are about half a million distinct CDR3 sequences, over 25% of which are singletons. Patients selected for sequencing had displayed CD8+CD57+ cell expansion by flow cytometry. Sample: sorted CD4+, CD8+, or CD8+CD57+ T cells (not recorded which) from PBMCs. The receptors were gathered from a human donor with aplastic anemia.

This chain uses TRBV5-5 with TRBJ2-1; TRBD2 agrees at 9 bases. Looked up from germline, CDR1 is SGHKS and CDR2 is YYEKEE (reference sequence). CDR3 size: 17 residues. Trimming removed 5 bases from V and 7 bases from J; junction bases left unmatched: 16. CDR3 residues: CASSFHYGTSIRNEQFF. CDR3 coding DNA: TGTGCCAGCAGTTTTCACTACGGGACTAGCATAAGGAATGAGCAGTTCTTC.

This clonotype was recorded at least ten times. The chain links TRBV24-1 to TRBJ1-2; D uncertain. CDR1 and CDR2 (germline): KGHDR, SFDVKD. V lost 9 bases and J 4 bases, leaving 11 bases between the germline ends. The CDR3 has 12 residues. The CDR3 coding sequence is TGTGCCACCCGTGGAGAGACCTATGGCTACACCTTC. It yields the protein CATRGETYGYTF.

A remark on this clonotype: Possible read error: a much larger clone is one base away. The CDR3 coding sequence is TGTGCCAGCAGCTCAGGGGGCGCGGGTAATTCACCCCTCCGCTTT. Its translation is CASSSGGAGNSPLRF. V usage is TRBV7-9 and J usage is TRBJ1-6, with TRBD1 matching 8 bases. Germline assignment: CDR1 SEHNR and CDR2 FQNEAQ (reference sequence). This CDR3 has 15 residues.

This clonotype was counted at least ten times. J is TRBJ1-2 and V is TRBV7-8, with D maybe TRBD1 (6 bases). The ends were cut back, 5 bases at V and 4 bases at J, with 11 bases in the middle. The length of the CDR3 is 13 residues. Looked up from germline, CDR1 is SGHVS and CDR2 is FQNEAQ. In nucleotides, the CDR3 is TGTGCCAGCAGCACAGGGAGTTCCTATGGCTACACCTTC. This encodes CASSTGSSYGYTF.

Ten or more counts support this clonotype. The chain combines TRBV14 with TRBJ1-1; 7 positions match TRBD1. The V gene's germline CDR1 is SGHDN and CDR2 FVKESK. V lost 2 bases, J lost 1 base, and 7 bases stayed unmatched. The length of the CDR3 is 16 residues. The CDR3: CASSQYRGQTNTEAFF. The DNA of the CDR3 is TGTGCCAGCAGCCAATACCGGGGACAGACGAACACTGAAGCTTTCTTT.

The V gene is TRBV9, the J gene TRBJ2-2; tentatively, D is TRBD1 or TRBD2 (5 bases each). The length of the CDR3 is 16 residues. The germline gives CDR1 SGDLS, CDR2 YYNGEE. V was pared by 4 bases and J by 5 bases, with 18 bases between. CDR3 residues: CASSLRQGGTTGELFF. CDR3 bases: TGTGCCAGCAGCTTAAGGCAAGGTGGGACGACCGGGGAGCTGTTTTTT.

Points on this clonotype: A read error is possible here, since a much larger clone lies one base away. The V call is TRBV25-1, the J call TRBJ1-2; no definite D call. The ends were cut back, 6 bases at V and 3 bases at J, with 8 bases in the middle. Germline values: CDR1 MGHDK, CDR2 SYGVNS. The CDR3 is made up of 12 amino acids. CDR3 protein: CASSEADYGYTF. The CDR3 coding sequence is TGTGCCAGCAGCGAAGCCGACTATGGCTACACCTTC.

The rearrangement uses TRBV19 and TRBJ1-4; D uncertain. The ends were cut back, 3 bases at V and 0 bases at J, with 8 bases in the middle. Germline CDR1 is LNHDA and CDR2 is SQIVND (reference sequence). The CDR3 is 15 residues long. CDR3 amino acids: CASSMVRATNEKLFF. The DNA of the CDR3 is TGTGCCAGTAGTATGGTCAGAGCAACTAATGAAAAACTGTTTTTT. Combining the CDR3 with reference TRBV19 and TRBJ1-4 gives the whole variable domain DGGITQSPKYLFRKEGQNVTLSCEQNLNHDAMYWYRQDPGQGLRLIYYSQIVNDFQKGDIAEGYSVSREKKESFPLTVTSAQKNPTAFYLCASSMVRATNEKLFFGSGTQLSVL.

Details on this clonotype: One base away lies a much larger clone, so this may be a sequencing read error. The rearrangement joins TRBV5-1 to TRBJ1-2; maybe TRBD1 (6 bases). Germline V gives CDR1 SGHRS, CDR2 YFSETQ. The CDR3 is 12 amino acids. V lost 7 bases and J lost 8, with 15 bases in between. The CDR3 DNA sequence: TGCGCCAGCGGCTCCGGGGGCGAGGGCTACACCTTC. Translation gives CASGSGGEGYTF.

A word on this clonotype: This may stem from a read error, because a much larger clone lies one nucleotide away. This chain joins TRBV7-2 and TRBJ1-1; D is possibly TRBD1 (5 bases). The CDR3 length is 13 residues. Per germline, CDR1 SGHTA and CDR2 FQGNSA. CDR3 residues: CASSSGGNTEASF. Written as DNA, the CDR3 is TGTGCCAGCAGCTCCGGGGGGAACACTGAAGCTTCCTTT.

The CDR3 nucleotides read TGTGCCAGCAGTGGATTGACGACAGGGGGCTATGGCTACACCTTC. Protein product: CASSGLTTGGYGYTF. This chain joins TRBV6-1 and TRBJ1-2; 9 nucleotides match TRBD1. The V gene end was trimmed by 4 bases and the J gene end by 4 bases; junction bases not matched to a gene: 7. In germline, CDR1 is MNHNS, CDR2 SASEGT. The CDR3 loop spans 15 amino acids.

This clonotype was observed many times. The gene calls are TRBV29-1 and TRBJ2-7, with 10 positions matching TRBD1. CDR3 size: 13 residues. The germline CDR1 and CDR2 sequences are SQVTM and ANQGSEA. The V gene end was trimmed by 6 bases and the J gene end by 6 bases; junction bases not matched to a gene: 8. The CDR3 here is CSVAGQGTCEQYF. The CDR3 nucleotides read TGCAGCGTCGCGGGACAGGGGACCTGCGAGCAGTACTTC.

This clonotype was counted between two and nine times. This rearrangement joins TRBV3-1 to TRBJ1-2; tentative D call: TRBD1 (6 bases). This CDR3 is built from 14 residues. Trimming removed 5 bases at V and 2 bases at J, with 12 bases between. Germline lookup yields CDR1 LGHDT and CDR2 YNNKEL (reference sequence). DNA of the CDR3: TGTGCCAGCAGCGTGGGACACCGAAACTATGGCTACACCTTC. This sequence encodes CASSVGHRNYGYTF.

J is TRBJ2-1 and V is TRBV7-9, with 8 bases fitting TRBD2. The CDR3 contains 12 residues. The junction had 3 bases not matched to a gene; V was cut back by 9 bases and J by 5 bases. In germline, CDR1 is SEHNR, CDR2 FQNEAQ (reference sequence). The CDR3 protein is CASGSGNNEQFF. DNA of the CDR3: TGTGCCAGTGGTAGCGGGAACAATGAGCAGTTCTTC.

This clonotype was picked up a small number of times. The CDR3 spells CASSQVEGSNYGYTF. CDR3 in DNA: TGCGCCAGCAGCCAAGTCGAGGGAAGTAACTATGGCTACACCTTC. The chain links TRBV4-3 to TRBJ1-2; D remains unclear. The germline V gene has CDR1 LGHNA and CDR2 YSLEER. This CDR3 has 15 amino acids. The ends were cut back, 1 base at V and 1 base at J, with 10 bases in the middle.

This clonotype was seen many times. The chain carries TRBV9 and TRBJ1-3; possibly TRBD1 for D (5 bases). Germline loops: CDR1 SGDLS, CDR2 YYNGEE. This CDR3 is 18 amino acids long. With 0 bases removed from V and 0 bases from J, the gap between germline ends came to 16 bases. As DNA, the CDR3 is TGTGCCAGCAGCGTAGCTCCATCCGACAGCCTCTCTGGAAACACCATATATTTT. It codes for CASSVAPSDSLSGNTIYF.

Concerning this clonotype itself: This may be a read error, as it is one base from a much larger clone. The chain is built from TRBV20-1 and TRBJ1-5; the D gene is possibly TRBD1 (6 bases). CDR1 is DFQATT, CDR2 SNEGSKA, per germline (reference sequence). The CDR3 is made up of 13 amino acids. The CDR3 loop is CGAKDSSNQPQHF. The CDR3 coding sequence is TGCGGTGCCAAGGACAGTAGCAATCAGCCCCAGCATTTT.

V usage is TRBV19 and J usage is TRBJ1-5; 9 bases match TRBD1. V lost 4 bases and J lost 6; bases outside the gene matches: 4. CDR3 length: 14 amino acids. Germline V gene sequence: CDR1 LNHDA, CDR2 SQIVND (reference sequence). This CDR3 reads CASSRDRDGQPQHF. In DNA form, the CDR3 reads TGTGCCAGTAGTAGGGACAGGGATGGTCAGCCCCAGCATTTT.

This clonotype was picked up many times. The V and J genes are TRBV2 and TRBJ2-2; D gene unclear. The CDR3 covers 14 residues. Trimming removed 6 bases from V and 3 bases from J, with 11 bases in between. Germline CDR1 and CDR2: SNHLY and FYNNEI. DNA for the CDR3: TGTGCCAGCAGCGAGACGGAGTACACCGGGGAGCTGTTTTTT. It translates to CASSETEYTGELFF.

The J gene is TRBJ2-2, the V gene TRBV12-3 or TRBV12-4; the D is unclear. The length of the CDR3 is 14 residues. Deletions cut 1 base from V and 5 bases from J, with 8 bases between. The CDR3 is CASSLGDSTGELFF. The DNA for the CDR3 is TGTGCCAGCAGTTTAGGGGATAGTACCGGGGAGCTGTTTTTT.

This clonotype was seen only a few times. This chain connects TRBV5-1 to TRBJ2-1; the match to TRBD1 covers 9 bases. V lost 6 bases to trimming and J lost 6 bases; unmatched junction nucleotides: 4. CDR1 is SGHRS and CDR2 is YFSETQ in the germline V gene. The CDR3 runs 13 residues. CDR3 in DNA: TGCGCCAGCACCGGGACAGGGACCAATGAGCAGTTCTTC. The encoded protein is CASTGTGTNEQFF.